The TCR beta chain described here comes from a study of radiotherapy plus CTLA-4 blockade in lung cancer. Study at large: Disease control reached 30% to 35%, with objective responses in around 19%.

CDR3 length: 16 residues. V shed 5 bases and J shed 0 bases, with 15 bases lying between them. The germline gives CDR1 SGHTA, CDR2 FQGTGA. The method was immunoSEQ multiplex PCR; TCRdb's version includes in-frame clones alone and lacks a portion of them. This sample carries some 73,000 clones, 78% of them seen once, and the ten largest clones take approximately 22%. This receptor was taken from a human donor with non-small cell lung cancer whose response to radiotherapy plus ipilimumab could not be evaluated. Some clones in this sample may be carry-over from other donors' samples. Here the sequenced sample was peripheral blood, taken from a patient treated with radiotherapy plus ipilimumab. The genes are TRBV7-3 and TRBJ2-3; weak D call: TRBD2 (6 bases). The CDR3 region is CASSIRLGASTDTQYF. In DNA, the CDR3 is TGTGCCAGCAGCATCAGACTAGGAGCAAGCACAGATACGCAGTATTTT. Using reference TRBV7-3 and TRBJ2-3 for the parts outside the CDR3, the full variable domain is GAGVSQTPSNKVTEKGKYVELRCDPISGHTALYWYRQSLGQGPEFLIYFQGTGAADDSGLPNDRFFAVRPEGSVSTLKIQRTERGDSAVYLCASSIRLGASTDTQYFGPGTRLTVL.